This T cell receptor (beta chain) comes out of a study of identical twins. General study findings and limits: The more abundant beta clonotypes in cord blood had fewer insertions, and memory repertoires did not show this. Cross-sectional statistical analysis, not tracking of the same donors, underpinned the conclusions.

A few counts support this clonotype. What it recognizes is unknown. Germline loops: CDR1 MNHEY, CDR2 SMNVEV (reference sequence). This CDR3 is 17 amino acids long. Deletions cut 5 bases from V and 2 bases from J, with 19 bases between. TCRdb recomputed calls from the 5' RACE reads with MiXCR, one row per CDR3 protein. The repertoire holds about 250,000 distinct CDR3 sequences, about 8.3% seen once, with 3% in the top ten. These data are also associated with another study on yellow fever vaccine responses in identical twins.

The origin of this receptor is a young woman in good health. The sample consisted of CD8+ T cells sorted from blood. The chain employs TRBV27 and TRBJ2-4, with D possibly being TRBD2 (7 bases). The CDR3 DNA sequence: TGTGCCAGCAGTCCTAGGGGGGGGTCGGGGACCAAAAACATTCAGTACTTC. Protein: CASSPRGGSGTKNIQYF.